These 5 T cell receptor beta chains were all obtained from the same sample, sequenced in a study of blood T cell repertoires in COVID-19. The assay was immunoSEQ multiplex PCR, and TCRdb's table has in-frame clones only and misses some. The table shows roughly 300,000 clones, with less than 90% occurring only once. Sequencing was carried out using PBMCs or T cells enriched from blood (not recorded which). The receptor source for this set is a woman aged 25 to 39 who had recovered from COVID-19.

The chain is built from TRBV28 and TRBJ1-2; 10 bases map to TRBD1. V lost 2 bases, J lost 8 bases, and 14 bases stayed unmatched. The CDR3 loop spans 17 amino acids. Looked up from germline, CDR1 is MDHEN and CDR2 is SYDVKM. CDR3 bases: TGTGCCAGCAGTTTACCGAGACAGGGGGCTTCTATTTACGGCTACACCTTC. Amino acids: CASSLPRQGASIYGYTF.

The genes are TRBV2 and TRBJ2-1; 10 nucleotides match TRBD1. V trimming: 5 bases; J trimming: 5 bases; junction bases outside the gene matches: 6. The CDR3 contains 15 residues. The germline V gene has CDR1 SNHLY and CDR2 FYNNEI. The CDR3 region has the DNA TGTGCCAGCAGTACCCCGGGACAGGGGCACAATGAGCAGTTCTTC. The encoded protein is CASSTPGQGHNEQFF.

The chain has TRBV12-3 or TRBV12-4 and TRBJ1-2, with a weak D call TRBD1 (5 bases). V dropped 6 bases and J dropped 3 bases, with 11 bases sitting between them. The CDR3 has 13 residues. For the CDR3, the DNA is TGTGCCAGCAGCGGGGGTAGCTACTATGGCTACACCTTC. It encodes CASSGGSYYGYTF.

Comment on this clone: Given a much more abundant clone one base away, this may be a read error. The rearrangement joins TRBV19 to TRBJ1-1; 9 nucleotides align to TRBD1. The CDR3 is 12 amino acids. CDR1 and CDR2 (germline): LNHDA, SQIVND (reference sequence). The ends lost 9 bases at V and 4 bases at J; junction bases unmatched: 3. The CDR3 coding sequence is TGTGCCAGCATGACAGGGGGCACTGAAGCTTTCTTT. Amino acids: CASMTGGTEAFF. Full variable domain (rest looked up from reference TRBV19 and TRBJ1-1): DGGITQSPKYLFRKEGQNVTLSCEQNLNHDAMYWYRQDPGQGLRLIYYSQIVNDFQKGDIAEGYSVSREKKESFPLTVTSAQKNPTAFYLCASMTGGTEAFFGQGTRLTVV.

The chain uses TRBV13 and TRBJ1-2; 9 bases agree with TRBD1. The CDR3 totals 15 residues. Per germline, CDR1 PRHDT and CDR2 FYEKMQ (reference sequence). With 6 bases clipped from V and 2 bases from J, the junction kept 7 bases outside the gene matches. The DNA for the CDR3 is TGTGCCAGCAGAGAACGGACAGGGGCCAACTATGGCTACACCTTC. This encodes CASRERTGANYGYTF.